This T cell receptor (beta chain) was retrieved from a study of blood T cell repertoires in COVID-19. For the study at large: Nucleic acid was either cDNA or gDNA, and it came from T cells, B-cell-depleted T cells, or PBMCs.

TCRdb's copy holds only in-frame clones and misses some; the assay was immunoSEQ multiplex PCR. Here the sample spans 200,000 to 300,000 clones, around nine tenths being singletons. The CDR3 runs to 15 residues. CDR1 and CDR2 from the germline V gene are SGDLS and YYNGEE. The V end was cut by 4 bases, the J end by 4 bases, with 17 bases between. The sequence was collected from a woman in her thirties or forties who had recovered from COVID-19. Material: peripheral blood. The V gene is TRBV9, the J gene TRBJ2-5; maybe TRBD2 (7 bases). CDR3 in DNA: TGTGCCAGCAGCCCCTGGGGGGGGGCCCCAGAGACCCAGTACTTC. Protein sequence: CASSPWGGAPETQYF.